The next 22 T cell receptor beta chains were all read from a single sample in a study of long-term antiretroviral therapy in people with HIV. It was version v3.0 of the immunoSEQ assay that was run at survey level. Method: immunoSEQ multiplex PCR; TCRdb's copy keeps in-frame clones and lacks some. The sample yields 15,000 to 20,000 clones, roughly 80% seen once. Sequenced material: unsorted PBMCs, taken 0.9 years after starting antiretroviral therapy. The receptors originated from a young man with HIV.

Written as DNA, the CDR3 is TGTGCCAGCACCTCACAGGGGAACACCGGGGAGCTGTTTTTT. Translation gives CASTSQGNTGELFF. The chain employs TRBV9 and TRBJ2-2, with D possibly being TRBD1 (6 bases). The germline V gene encodes CDR1 SGDLS and CDR2 YYNGEE. This CDR3 is 14 amino acids long. V lost 6 bases, J lost 1 base, and 10 bases lay in between.

This chain joins TRBV6-5 and TRBJ2-1; the D call may be TRBD1 or TRBD2 (5 bases each). The CDR3 is 14 residues long. CDR1 is MNHEY and CDR2 is SVGAGI in the germline V gene. Trimming took off 2 bases at V and 4 bases at J, with 9 bases between the two ends. CDR3 residues: CASSYGGEYNEQFF. The CDR3 bases are TGTGCCAGCAGTTACGGGGGTGAATACAATGAGCAGTTCTTC.

The chain carries TRBV5-4 and TRBJ1-2, with 9 bases lining up with TRBD1. After removal of 1 base from V and 6 bases from J, the junction contained 7 bases not matched to a gene. Germline assignment: CDR1 SGHNT and CDR2 YYREEE (reference sequence). This CDR3 comprises 15 residues. CDR3 region: CASSLPSQGANGYTF. In DNA, the CDR3 is TGTGCCAGCAGCTTGCCCTCACAGGGGGCGAATGGCTACACCTTC.

The chain combines TRBV19 with TRBJ1-5; no definite D call. This CDR3 has 15 residues. Trimming left V 1 base short and J 6 bases short, with 13 bases between. CDR1 and CDR2 (germline): LNHDA, SQIVND (reference sequence). CDR3 DNA sequence: TGTGCCAGTAGTATAGGGCCGCCAGTCGGTCAGCCCCAGCATTTT. It is translated as CASSIGPPVGQPQHF.

The J gene is TRBJ2-1, the V gene TRBV18; D gene ambiguous. V lost 1 base to trimming and J lost 4 bases, with 8 bases between them. CDR1 and CDR2 (germline): KGHSH, LQKENI. The CDR3 consists of 14 residues. The chain's CDR3 is CASSPHPSYNEQFF. CDR3 bases: TGTGCCAGCTCACCACACCCCTCATACAATGAGCAGTTCTTC.

CDR3 in DNA: TGTGCCAGCAGCTCTTTAACAGGGGCTGGGGCCAACGTCCTGACTTTC. Amino acid sequence: CASSSLTGAGANVLTF. The chain carries TRBV7-2 and TRBJ2-6, with 7 bases identical to TRBD1. Trimming removed 4 bases from V and 2 bases from J; junction bases left unmatched: 5. The CDR3 is 16 residues long. Per the germline V gene, CDR1 is SGHTA and CDR2 is FQGNSA.

This sequence joins TRBV18 and TRBJ2-5; D uncertain. The germline gives CDR1 KGHSH, CDR2 LQKENI. The CDR3 contains 15 residues. The V end lost 3 bases, the J end lost 1 base, and 12 bases lay between the germline ends. The CDR3 DNA is TGTGCCAGCTCACCGCAGATTAGGATCCAAGAGACCCAGTACTTC. The encoded protein is CASSPQIRIQETQYF.

J is TRBJ2-5 and V is TRBV14; either TRBD1 or TRBD2 may supply D (5 bases each). CDR3 length: 14 residues. The V end was cut by 3 bases, the J end by 5 bases, with 13 bases between. The germline CDR1 and CDR2 sequences are SGHDN and FVKESK. CDR3 amino acids: CASSQWDERETQYF. In nucleotides, the CDR3 is TGTGCCAGCAGCCAGTGGGACGAAAGGGAGACCCAGTACTTC.

This chain links TRBV14 with TRBJ1-3, with 8 positions matching TRBD1. The CDR3 is 17 amino acids. CDR1 is SGHDN, CDR2 FVKESK, per germline. V lost 2 bases, J lost 4 bases, and 10 bases stayed unmatched. CDR3 DNA sequence: TGTGCCAGCAGCCAACCGGGACAGGAGATCCGGGGAAACACCATATATTTT. Amino acids: CASSQPGQEIRGNTIYF.

The genes are TRBV10-3 and TRBJ1-1, with D unresolved. V was clipped by 4 bases and J by 1 base, with 4 bases between them. Per the germline V gene, CDR1 is ENHRY and CDR2 is SYGVKD. The CDR3 sequence is 12 residues long. CDR3 nucleotides: TGTGCCATCAGTGGAGGGAACACTGAAGCTTTCTTT. Residues: CAISGGNTEAFF.

The chain is built from TRBV7-3 and TRBJ1-5; a possible D gene is TRBD1 (6 bases). Trimming pared 5 bases from V and 3 bases from J, leaving 8 bases between. CDR3 size: 13 residues. The germline gives CDR1 SGHTA, CDR2 FQGTGA. CDR3 protein: CASSQGFNQPQHF. The DNA of the CDR3 is TGTGCCAGCAGCCAGGGGTTCAATCAGCCCCAGCATTTT.

The V call is TRBV7-8, the J call TRBJ1-4; the D is unclear. Per germline, CDR1 SGHVS and CDR2 FQNEAQ. This CDR3 has 16 residues. The V end lost 1 base, the J end lost 0 bases, and 9 bases lay between the germline ends. The CDR3 DNA reads as TGTGCCAGCAGCTTAGGCCAGAGAACAACTAATGAAAAACTGTTTTTT. It yields the protein CASSLGQRTTNEKLFF.

The chain joins TRBV2 to TRBJ2-7; D may be TRBD1 (6 bases). This CDR3 is 14 amino acids long. V was pared by 3 bases and J by 1 base, with 10 bases between. From germline, CDR1 is SNHLY and CDR2 FYNNEI. CDR3 in amino acids: CASSDTTGSYEQYF. CDR3 nucleotides: TGTGCCAGCAGTGACACGACAGGTTCCTACGAGCAGTACTTC. Full variable domain (remainder filled in from reference TRBV2 and TRBJ2-7): EPEVTQTPSHQVTQMGQEVILRCVPISNHLYFYWYRQILGQKVEFLVSFYNNEISEKSEIFDDQFSVERPDGSNFTLKIRSTKLEDSAMYFCASSDTTGSYEQYFGPGTRLTVT.

The chain joins TRBV28 to TRBJ2-7; possibly TRBD2 for D (5 bases). CDR3 size: 12 residues. Germline assignment: CDR1 MDHEN and CDR2 SYDVKM. Deletions cut 6 bases from V and 2 bases from J, with 8 bases between. The CDR3 spells CASSPGAYEQYV. CDR3 bases: TGTGCCAGCAGCCCCGGGGCCTACGAGCAGTACGTC.

V is TRBV28 and J is TRBJ2-7, with D tentatively TRBD1 or TRBD2 (5 bases each). This CDR3 region has 14 residues. CDR1 is MDHEN, CDR2 SYDVKM, per germline. Trimming removed 7 bases at V and 0 bases at J, with 13 bases between. The CDR3 DNA sequence: TGTGCCAGCACAGGACCAGGGAGCTCCTACGAGCAGTACGTC. This translates into CASTGPGSSYEQYV.

CDR3: CASSLTNRDSPTDTQYF. The CDR3 DNA follows: TGTGCCAGCAGTCTAACCAACCGGGACAGCCCTACAGATACGCAGTATTTT. The chain joins TRBV2 to TRBJ2-3, with TRBD1 matching over 7 bases. Trimming at V came to 5 bases and at J to 3 bases, leaving 14 bases not matched to a gene. The germline gives CDR1 SNHLY, CDR2 FYNNEI. The CDR3 runs 17 residues.

The rearrangement uses TRBV5-4 and TRBJ1-2; TRBD1 aligns across 7 bases. Trimming took 5 bases from V and 0 from J; bases not matched to a gene: 7. Germline V gene sequence: CDR1 SGHNT, CDR2 YYREEE (reference sequence). The CDR3 covers 15 residues. The CDR3 loop reads CASRGTGEANYGYTF. The DNA of the CDR3 is TGTGCCAGCAGGGGAACAGGGGAAGCTAACTATGGCTACACCTTC.

The chain carries TRBV2 and TRBJ1-1, with a weak D call TRBD1 (6 bases). The CDR3 consists of 14 residues. Trimming left V 6 bases short and J 4 bases short, with 15 bases between. CDR1 is SNHLY, CDR2 FYNNEI, per germline. CDR3 region: CASRGGRGATEAFF. CDR3 sequence (DNA): TGTGCCAGCAGAGGGGGGCGAGGGGCCACTGAAGCTTTCTTT.

The J gene is TRBJ2-5, the V gene TRBV5-8; TRBD1 agrees at 7 bases. V lost 4 bases to trimming and J lost 2 bases; unmatched junction nucleotides: 5. Germline values: CDR1 SGHTS, CDR2 YDEGEE. This CDR3 comprises 14 residues. The CDR3 spells CASSPGTVQETQYF. The CDR3 DNA reads as TGTGCCAGCAGCCCCGGGACAGTACAAGAGACCCAGTACTTC.

The chain recombines TRBV9 with TRBJ2-2; D possibly corresponds to TRBD1 (6 bases). CDR1 and CDR2 from the germline V gene are SGDLS and YYNGEE. Trimming left V 1 base short and J 0 bases short, with 13 bases between. The CDR3 consists of 17 residues. Here the CDR3 reads CASSVTRDKTNTGELFF. CDR3 sequence (DNA): TGTGCCAGCAGCGTAACAAGGGACAAAACGAACACCGGGGAGCTGTTTTTT.

The chain is built from TRBV7-8 and TRBJ2-5; D not certain. Trimming cost V 5 bases and J 3 bases, with 13 bases left between them. The CDR3 contains 14 residues. Germline loops: CDR1 SGHVS, CDR2 FQNEAQ. This CDR3 is CASSSISGEETQYF. CDR3 DNA: TGTGCCAGCAGCAGTATCTCGGGCGAAGAGACCCAGTACTTC.

This chain connects TRBV4-1 to TRBJ1-1, with 7 bases matching TRBD1. V lost 3 bases and J lost 5; bases outside the gene matches: 9. The CDR3 totals 15 residues. Germline lookup yields CDR1 MGHRA and CDR2 YSYEKL. This chain's CDR3 is CASSHGKGARTEAFF. The CDR3 DNA reads TGCGCCAGCAGCCACGGGAAGGGGGCGCGTACTGAAGCTTTCTTT.